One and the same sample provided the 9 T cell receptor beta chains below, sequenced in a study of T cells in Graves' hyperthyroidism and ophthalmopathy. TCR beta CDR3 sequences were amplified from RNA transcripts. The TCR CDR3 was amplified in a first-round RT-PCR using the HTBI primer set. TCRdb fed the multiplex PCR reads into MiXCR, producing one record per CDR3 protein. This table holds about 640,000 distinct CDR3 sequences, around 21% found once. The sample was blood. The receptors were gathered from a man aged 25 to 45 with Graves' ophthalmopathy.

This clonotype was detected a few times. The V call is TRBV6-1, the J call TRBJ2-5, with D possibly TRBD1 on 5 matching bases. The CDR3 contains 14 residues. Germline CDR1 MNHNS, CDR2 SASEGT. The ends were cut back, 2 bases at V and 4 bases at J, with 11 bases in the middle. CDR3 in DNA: TGTGCCAGCAGTGAACCAGGGCTCAGAGAGACCCAGTACTTC. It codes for CASSEPGLRETQYF.

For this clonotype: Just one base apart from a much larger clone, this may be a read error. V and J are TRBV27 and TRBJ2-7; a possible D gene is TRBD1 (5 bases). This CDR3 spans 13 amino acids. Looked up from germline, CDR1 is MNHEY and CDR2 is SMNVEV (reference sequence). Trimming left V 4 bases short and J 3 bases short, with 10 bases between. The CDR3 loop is CASSSDRDYEQYF. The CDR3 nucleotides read TGTGCCAGCAGTTCCGACAGAGACTACGAGCAGTACTTC.

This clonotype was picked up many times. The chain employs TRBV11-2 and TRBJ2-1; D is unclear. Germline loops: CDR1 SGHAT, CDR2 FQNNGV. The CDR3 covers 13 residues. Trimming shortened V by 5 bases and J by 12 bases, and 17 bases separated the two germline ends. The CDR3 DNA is TGTGCCAGCAGCGAAGGTCAGGTTTTGGGGCAGTTCTTC. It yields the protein CASSEGQVLGQFF. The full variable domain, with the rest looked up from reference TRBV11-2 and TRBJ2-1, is EAGVAQSPRYKIIEKRQSVAFWCNPISGHATLYWYQQILGQGPKLLIQFQNNGVVDDSQLPKDRFSAERLKGVDSTLKIQPAKLEDSAVYLCASSEGQVLGQFFGPGTRLTVL.

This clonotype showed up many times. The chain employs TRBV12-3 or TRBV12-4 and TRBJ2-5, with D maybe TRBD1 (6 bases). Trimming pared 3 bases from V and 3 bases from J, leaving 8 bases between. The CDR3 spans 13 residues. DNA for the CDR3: TGTGCCAGCAGTTTTAACAGGGAAGAGACCCAGTACTTC. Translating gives CASSFNREETQYF.

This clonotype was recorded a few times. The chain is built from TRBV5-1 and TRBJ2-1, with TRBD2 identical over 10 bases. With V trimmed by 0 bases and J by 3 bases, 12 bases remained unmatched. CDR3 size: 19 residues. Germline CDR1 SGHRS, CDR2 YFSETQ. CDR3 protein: CASSLALAGANVGYNEQFF. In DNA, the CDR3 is TGCGCCAGCAGCTTGGCTCTAGCGGGAGCTAATGTCGGCTACAATGAGCAGTTCTTC.

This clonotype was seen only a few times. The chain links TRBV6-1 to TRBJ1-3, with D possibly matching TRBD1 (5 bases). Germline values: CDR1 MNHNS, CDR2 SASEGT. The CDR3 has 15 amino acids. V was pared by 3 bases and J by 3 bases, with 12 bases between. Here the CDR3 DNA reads TGTGCCAGCAGTGACGCCCTCCAGGGTGGAAACACCATATATTTT. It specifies CASSDALQGGNTIYF.

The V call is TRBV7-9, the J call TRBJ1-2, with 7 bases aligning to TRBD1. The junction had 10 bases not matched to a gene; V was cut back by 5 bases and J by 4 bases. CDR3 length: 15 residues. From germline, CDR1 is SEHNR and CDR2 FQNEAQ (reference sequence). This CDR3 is CASSHTGVGSYGYTF. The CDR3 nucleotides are TGTGCCAGCAGCCACACAGGGGTCGGTTCCTATGGCTACACCTTC. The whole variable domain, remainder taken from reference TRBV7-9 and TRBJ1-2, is DTGVSQNPRHKITKRGQNVTFRCDPISEHNRLYWYRQTLGQGPEFLTYFQNEAQLEKSRLLSDRFSAERPKGSFSTLEIQRTEQGDSAMYLCASSHTGVGSYGYTFGSGTRLTVV.

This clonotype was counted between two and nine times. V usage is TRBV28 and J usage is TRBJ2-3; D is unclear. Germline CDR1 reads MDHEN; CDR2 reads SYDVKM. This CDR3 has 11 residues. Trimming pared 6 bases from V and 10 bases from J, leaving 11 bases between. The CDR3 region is CASSRRPPQYF. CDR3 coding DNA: TGTGCCAGCAGCCGACGTCCCCCGCAGTATTTT.

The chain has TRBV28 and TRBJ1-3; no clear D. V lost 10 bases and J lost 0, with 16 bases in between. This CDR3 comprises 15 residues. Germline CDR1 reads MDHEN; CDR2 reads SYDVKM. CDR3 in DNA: TGTGCCACCAAGTTTGGGGTCGCCTCTGGAAACACCATATATTTT. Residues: CATKFGVASGNTIYF.